A selection of T cell receptor beta chains follows, all from one sample in a study of T cell changes during pregnancy in multiple sclerosis. The table came from immunoSEQ multiplex PCR; TCRdb's copy has only in-frame clones and leaves some out. The profile shows approximately 94,000 clones, around 93% of them singletons. The sequencing here drew on peripheral blood, taken after pregnancy. Receptor source: a female donor with multiple sclerosis, enrolled in a pregnancy study. CDR3s include the opening cysteine and the closing phenylalanine or tryptophan. D genes are given only for firm matches.

V: TRBV10-3
J: TRBJ1-1
D: TRBD1
DNA: TGTGCCATCAGAAGACAGGGTAACACTGAAGCTTTCTTT
CDR3: CAIRRQGNTEAFF

V: TRBV5-6
J: TRBJ1-2
D: NA
DNA: TGTGCCAGCAGCTCGCGGGGTGTTGGCTACACCTTC
CDR3: CASSSRGVGYTF

V: TRBV30
J: TRBJ1-2
D: NA
DNA: TGTGCCTGGAGTTTTGACGGGGATAACTATGGCTACACCTTC
CDR3: CAWSFDGDNYGYTF

V: TRBV7-2
J: TRBJ1-1
D: NA
DNA: TGTGCCAGCAGCCAGGGGAGGAACACTGAAGCTTTCTTT
CDR3: CASSQGRNTEAFF

V: TRBV7-3
J: TRBJ2-3
D: TRBD2
DNA: TGTGCCAGCAGCCCACTAGCGGGAGGGCCTGGGGATACGCAGTATTTT
CDR3: CASSPLAGGPGDTQYF

V: TRBV7-3
J: TRBJ2-3
D: TRBD2
DNA: TGTGCCAGCAGCTTAGGCGGGAGGGGCACAGATACGCAGTATTTT
CDR3: CASSLGGRGTDTQYF

V: TRBV7-2
J: TRBJ1-6
D: NA
DNA: TGTGCCAGCAGACAAAGGGGCTCTAATTCACCCCTCCACTTT
CDR3: CASRQRGSNSPLHF

V: TRBV5-1
J: TRBJ2-5
D: NA
DNA: TGCGCCAGCAGCTTGGGCGGGACGGAGACCCAGTACTTC
CDR3: CASSLGGTETQYF

V: TRBV29-1
J: TRBJ2-7
D: NA
DNA: TGCAGCGTGGAGGAAGACAGGTCCTACGAGCAGTACTTC
CDR3: CSVEEDRSYEQYF

V: TRBV28
J: TRBJ2-1
D: TRBD2
DNA: TGTGCCAGCAGTTCCGACAGGGAACTAGCGGGAGGGGATGAGCAGTTCTTC
CDR3: CASSSDRELAGGDEQFF

V: TRBV10-3
J: TRBJ1-2
D: NA
DNA: TGTGCCATCAGTGCTTTGCGGGGAAGCCGGGGCTACACCTTC
CDR3: CAISALRGSRGYTF

V: TRBV6-5
J: TRBJ1-1
D: NA
DNA: TGTGCCAGCAGGCGGGTGAGGGTCACTGAAGCTTTCTTT
CDR3: CASRRVRVTEAFF

V: TRBV5-4
J: TRBJ2-7
D: NA
DNA: TGTGCCAGCAGCCTGGGGTTGACTAGGGAAACTTATACCTACGAGCAGTACTTC
CDR3: CASSLGLTRETYTYEQYF

V: TRBV11-3
J: TRBJ2-1
D: TRBD2
DNA: TGTGCCAGCAGCTTACTAGCGGGGGGGCCAACTGAGCAGTTCTTC
CDR3: CASSLLAGGPTEQFF